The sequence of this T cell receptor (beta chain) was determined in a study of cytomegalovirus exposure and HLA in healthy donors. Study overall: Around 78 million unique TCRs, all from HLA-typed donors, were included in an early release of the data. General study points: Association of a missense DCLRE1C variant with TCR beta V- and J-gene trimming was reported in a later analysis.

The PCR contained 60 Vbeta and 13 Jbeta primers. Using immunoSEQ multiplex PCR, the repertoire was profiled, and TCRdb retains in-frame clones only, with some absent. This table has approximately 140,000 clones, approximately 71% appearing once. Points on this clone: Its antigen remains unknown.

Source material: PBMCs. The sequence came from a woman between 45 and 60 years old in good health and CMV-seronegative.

The DNA for the CDR3 is TGTGCCAGCAGCTACGGGACAGGGGGCTCTGGAAACACCATATATTTT. It translates to CASSYGTGGSGNTIYF. This rearrangement joins TRBV9 to TRBJ1-3, with 11 bases fitting TRBD1. The CDR3 totals 16 residues. V shed 4 bases, J shed 0 bases, and the junction held 3 bases outside the gene matches. Germline loops: CDR1 SGDLS, CDR2 YYNGEE.